These T cell receptor beta chains were read from a single sample in a study of shared clonotypes between healthy human individuals. Assay used: immunoSEQ multiplex PCR; TCRdb lists only in-frame clones, some missing. The repertoire consists of millions of clones, with more than 80% occurring once and the leading ten covering approximately 0.4%. The sample was naive CD4+ T cells from PBMCs. Receptor source: a man aged 18 to 29 in good health. Some clones in this sample may be carry-over from other donors' samples. The CDR3 runs from the conserved cysteine through the conserved F or W. The order of the fields is D gene, clone size, J gene, V gene, CDR3 DNA, CDR3 protein. A D gene is named only where the DNA matches it firmly. The size entry is marked missing in some rows and otherwise reads once, few, many or a size class.

NA | NA | TRBJ1-4 | TRBV11-1 | TGTGCCAGCAGCTCAGGTATCAATGAAAAACTGTTTTTT | CASSSGINEKLFF
NA | NA | TRBJ2-1 | TRBV7-6 | TGTGCCAGCAGCTCTAGGGGACGGCGGCTTATCGGCAATGAGCAGTTCTTC | CASSSRGRRLIGNEQFF
NA | NA | TRBJ2-1 | TRBV18 | TGTGCCAGCTCACTGGCCCAACCCAATGAGCAGTTCTTC | CASSLAQPNEQFF
NA | NA | TRBJ2-7 | TRBV10-3 | TGTGCCATCAGTTCGAAAGGTGGAGCTACCTACGAGCAGTACTTC | CAISSKGGATYEQYF
NA | NA | TRBJ2-7 | TRBV9 | TGTGCCAGCAGCGTCGACGGGACCTACGAGCAGTACTTC | CASSVDGTYEQYF
NA | once | TRBJ1-1 | TRBV11-3 | TGTGCCAGCAGCCGAAGGGGCACAACTGAAGCTTTCTTT | CASSRRGTTEAFF
NA | once | TRBJ2-7 | TRBV2 | TGTGCCAGCAGGGTTTTGACCTACGAGCAGTACTTC | CASRVLTYEQYF
NA | NA | TRBJ2-1 | TRBV7-2 | TGTGCCAGCAGCTTTTGGACTCTCGAGCAGTTCTTC | CASSFWTLEQFF
NA | NA | TRBJ2-3 | TRBV14 | TGTGCCAGCAGCCAGGGAATTCGAGATACGCAGTATTTT | CASSQGIRDTQYF
NA | NA | TRBJ1-2 | TRBV2 | TGTGCCAGCAGCGGGGACGGATATGGCTACACCTTC | CASSGDGYGYTF
NA | NA | TRBJ2-1 | TRBV7-8 | TGTGCCAGCAGCTTAACCCTCGGTGAGCAGTTCTTC | CASSLTLGEQFF
NA | NA | TRBJ2-1 | TRBV15 | TGTGCCACCAGCAGAGATATCGTGGCTAGCAATGAGCAGTTCTTC | CATSRDIVASNEQFF
NA | NA | TRBJ2-5 | TRBV9 | TGTGCCAGCAGCGAATCGACCGTGGGTGCCCAGTACTTC | CASSESTVGAQYF